This TCR beta chain was sequenced for a study of spatial heterogeneity in lung cancer. Points from the study as a whole: Tracking of tumor mutation counts was seen in expanded intratumoral alpha and beta TCR counts.

A word on this clonotype: Its antigen is still unknown.

Germline V gene lookup returns CDR1 SGHDT and CDR2 YYEEEE. This CDR3 comprises 15 residues. V dropped 2 bases and J dropped 4 bases, with 15 bases sitting between them. One entry per CDR3 protein results from TCRdb running MiXCR on the 5' RACE reads. The data hold about 3,800 distinct CDR3 sequences, with over 8.5% observed a single time. Time point here: sample taken at primary tumor resection. Sequenced here: lung tumor tissue, sampled at surgery. This sequence was found in a male donor with early-stage non-small cell lung cancer. This chain links TRBV5-6 with TRBJ1-2; no clear D gene. In DNA, the CDR3 is TGTGCCAGCAGCTTAGGTGGGCGGTTCTTCTATGGCTACACCTTC. It codes for CASSLGGRFFYGYTF.